This TCR beta chain was observed in a study of vaccination and CD4 T cells after COVID-19. As to time point: late sampling 161 to 241 days after vaccination in a few convalescent patients. Treatment: approximately nine-day PBMC culture with coronavirus spike peptide pools or control peptides (ViraFEST assay). The Oncomine TCR Beta short-read assay sequenced DNA from cultured CD4+ T cells. MiXCR, applied by TCRdb to the PCR reads, yields one record per CDR3 protein. This sample has 15,000 to 20,000 distinct CDR3 sequences; just over 50% occur once, and the top ten carry about 20%. CDR3 length: 12 amino acids. The V end lost 0 bases, the J end lost 11 bases, and 10 bases lay between the germline ends. Germline-derived CDR1 and CDR2 are SGHVS and FQNEAQ. Turning to this clonotype: Its matching antigen is unknown.

This specimen was CD4+ T cells from blood, cultured in vitro, taken about 7 months after SARS-CoV-2 vaccination. This receptor was obtained from a human donor who had recovered from COVID-19. The chain has TRBV7-8 and TRBJ1-1; TRBD1 might be the D (5 bases). The DNA for the CDR3 is TGTGCCAGCAGCTTAGCAGACAGAGATGCTTTCTTT. Its protein is CASSLADRDAFF.